One sample yielded the 13 T cell receptor beta chains listed below, sequenced in a study of Graves' ophthalmopathy and Graves' hyperthyroidism. Amplified material comprised TCR beta CDR3 regions derived from RNA transcripts. RT-PCR in the first round used HTBI primers; a second-round multiplex PCR followed. MiXCR, run by TCRdb on the multiplex PCR reads, gives a single entry per CDR3 protein. The sample holds 45,000 to 60,000 distinct CDR3 sequences, more than 40% seen once. The specimen was peripheral blood. Receptor source: an adult woman with Graves' ophthalmopathy.

This clonotype was observed many times. The chain has TRBV20-1 and TRBJ1-2, with D possibly matching TRBD1 (5 bases). The CDR3 loop spans 12 amino acids. CDR1 is DFQATT and CDR2 is SNEGSKA in the germline V gene (reference sequence). V lost 1 base, J lost 7 bases, and 10 bases lay in between. The CDR3 bases are TGCAGTGCTAGAGGACAGAGCTGTGGCTACACCTTC. The encoded protein is CSARGQSCGYTF.

This clonotype has ten or more counts. This sequence joins TRBV20-1 and TRBJ2-5; 7 bases fit TRBD2. With 0 bases clipped from V and 6 bases from J, the junction kept 7 bases outside the gene matches. The CDR3 spans 14 residues. Germline V gene lookup returns CDR1 DFQATT and CDR2 SNEGSKA (reference sequence). CDR3 DNA: TGCAGTGCTAGAGATTGGGGGGGTTCAAAGACCCAGTACTTC. Translating gives CSARDWGGSKTQYF.

At least ten counts were recorded for this clonotype. This chain joins TRBV20-1 and TRBJ2-1, with no clear D. In germline, CDR1 is DFQATT, CDR2 SNEGSKA (reference sequence). The CDR3 totals 14 residues. V lost 3 bases and J lost 4, with 13 bases in between. The CDR3 DNA follows: TGCAGTGCTAGGGTTATCGGGTTTTACAATGAGCAGTTCTTC. As protein: CSARVIGFYNEQFF.

This clonotype was counted ten times or more. V gene TRBV7-2 combines with J gene TRBJ2-5; tentative D call: TRBD2 (6 bases). CDR1 and CDR2 (germline): SGHTA, FQGNSA. Trimming removed 6 bases at V and 5 bases at J, with 16 bases between. The CDR3 has 14 amino acids. Here the CDR3 DNA reads TGTGCCAGCAGTCCCGATCCTCGGGGGGAGACCCAGTACTTC. Protein: CASSPDPRGETQYF. The full variable domain, completed using reference TRBV7-2 and TRBJ2-5, is GAGVSQSPSNKVTEKGKDVELRCDPISGHTALYWYRQSLGQGLEFLIYFQGNSAPDKSGLPSDRFSAERTGGSVSTLTIQRTQQEDSAVYLCASSPDPRGETQYFGPGTRLLVL.

This clonotype occurred many times. This chain uses TRBV5-6 with TRBJ1-4; 7 positions agree with TRBD1. The CDR3 covers 15 residues. The J segment lost 3 bases and the V segment lost 3 bases, leaving 5 bases of the junction unmatched. Looked up from germline, CDR1 is SGHDT and CDR2 is YYEEEE. The CDR3 nucleotides are TGTGCCAGCAGCTCAACAGGGACAGCTAATGAAAAACTGTTTTTT. Its translation is CASSSTGTANEKLFF.

V gene TRBV20-1 combines with J gene TRBJ2-7, with TRBD2 matching 7 bases. Germline V gives CDR1 DFQATT, CDR2 SNEGSKA (reference sequence). Trimming at V came to 2 bases and at J to 10 bases, leaving 11 bases not matched to a gene. The CDR3 contains 13 residues. CDR3 residues: CSARSGGGGNQYF. The DNA of the CDR3 is TGCAGTGCTAGATCGGGGGGAGGAGGCAATCAGTACTTC.

This clonotype was observed many times. The rearrangement uses TRBV4-2 and TRBJ2-3; D is possibly TRBD1 (5 bases). The CDR3 sequence is 16 residues long. Trimming left V 4 bases short and J 0 bases short, with 14 bases between. CDR1 is LGHNA and CDR2 is YNFKEQ in the germline V gene. CDR3 coding DNA: TGTGCCAGCAGCCCAAGGGGCAGTTCGAGCACAGATACGCAGTATTTT. Protein: CASSPRGSSSTDTQYF.

This clonotype was found many times. The CDR3: CASSIEGIAGGDEQFF. CDR3 DNA sequence: TGTGCCAGTAGTATAGAAGGAATAGCGGGAGGTGATGAGCAGTTCTTC. This chain uses TRBV19 with TRBJ2-1; 10 nucleotides agree with TRBD2. The junction had 7 bases not matched to a gene; V was cut back by 0 bases and J by 8 bases. Germline CDR1 is LNHDA and CDR2 is SQIVND (reference sequence). The CDR3 spans 16 residues.

V gene TRBV27 combines with J gene TRBJ1-2, with D possibly matching TRBD1 (5 bases). Germline loops: CDR1 MNHEY, CDR2 SMNVEV (reference sequence). The V end lost 0 bases, the J end lost 4 bases, and 12 bases lay between the germline ends. The CDR3 is 15 residues long. For the CDR3, the DNA is TGTGCCAGCAGTTTATCGTTTGACAGCCTCTATGGCTACACCTTC. Its protein is CASSLSFDSLYGYTF.

The chain carries TRBV30 and TRBJ1-1; D remains ambiguous. Trimming left V 2 bases short and J 10 bases short, with 17 bases between. The length of the CDR3 is 13 residues. In germline, CDR1 is GTSNPN, CDR2 SVGIG (reference sequence). The CDR3 region has the DNA TGTGCCTGGAGTCGAATATTCGACGGAGGAGCTTTCTTT. It yields the protein CAWSRIFDGGAFF.

The table lists this clonotype with many counts. The rearrangement links TRBV11-2 to TRBJ1-5; tentatively, D is TRBD1 (6 bases). Trimming took 5 bases from V and 8 from J, leaving 16 bases between them. Germline V gene lookup returns CDR1 SGHAT and CDR2 FQNNGV. The CDR3 has 14 amino acids. The CDR3 here is CASSLGGGREPQHF. The CDR3 DNA reads TGTGCCAGCAGCCTCGGGGGGGGGCGGGAGCCCCAGCATTTT.

In this sample, this clonotype turned up many times. V is TRBV7-2 and J is TRBJ2-5, with 9 bases lining up with TRBD1. This CDR3 is 15 amino acids long. Trimming cost V 6 bases and J 1 base; bases outside gene matches: 6. CDR1 and CDR2 from the germline V gene are SGHTA and FQGNSA. The CDR3 bases are TGTGCCAGCAGGGCGGACAGGGGCATCCAAGAGACCCAGTACTTC. It encodes CASRADRGIQETQYF. The full variable domain, with the rest looked up from reference TRBV7-2 and TRBJ2-5, is GAGVSQSPSNKVTEKGKDVELRCDPISGHTALYWYRQSLGQGLEFLIYFQGNSAPDKSGLPSDRFSAERTGGSVSTLTIQRTQQEDSAVYLCASRADRGIQETQYFGPGTRLLVL.

In this sample, this clonotype turned up many times. The CDR3, as DNA: TGTGCCAGTAGCCCCGACAGGTCCAATCAGCCCCAGCATTTT. It is translated as CASSPDRSNQPQHF. J is TRBJ1-5 and V is TRBV19; possibly TRBD1 for D (6 bases). This CDR3 is built from 14 residues. CDR1 is LNHDA and CDR2 is SQIVND in the germline V gene (reference sequence). Trimming shortened V by 6 bases and J by 3 bases, and 12 bases separated the two germline ends.